The 6 T cell receptor beta chains reported below all come from one sample, sequenced in a study of blood T cell repertoires in COVID-19. Sequencing used immunoSEQ multiplex PCR; TCRdb keeps in-frame clones, though not all of them. The sample yields 99,000 or so clones, roughly 89% seen once. The sample taken for sequencing was peripheral blood. The receptors here all came from a man aged 70-80 years with active or convalescent COVID-19.

This chain connects TRBV6-2 or TRBV6-3 to TRBJ2-3; 9 bases line up with TRBD1. In germline, CDR1 is MNHEY, CDR2 SVGEGT. Losses at the gene ends were 4 bases for V and 3 bases for J; bases not matched to a gene: 2. The CDR3 consists of 14 residues. The CDR3 reads CASSLGQGTDTQYF. The CDR3 nucleotides read TGTGCCAGCAGTTTGGGACAGGGAACAGATACGCAGTATTTT.

V usage is TRBV10-1 and J usage is TRBJ2-1, with a tentative D call TRBD1 (5 bases). This CDR3 comprises 11 residues. CDR1 is WNHNN, CDR2 SYGVQD, per germline (reference sequence). The chain's CDR3 is CTGAPYNEQFF. The DNA of the CDR3 is TGCACAGGAGCACCTTACAATGAGCAGTTCTTC.

The chain links TRBV5-3 to TRBJ2-3; 7 bases are shared with TRBD2. TRBV5-3 is an open reading frame, and its role is uncertain. V was pared by 0 bases and J by 0 bases, with 4 bases of the junction left unmatched. This CDR3 has 16 residues. The CDR3 protein is CARSLAGGLSTDTQYF. In DNA, the CDR3 is TGTGCCAGAAGCTTGGCGGGGGGTCTGAGCACAGATACGCAGTATTTT.

The chain links TRBV28 to TRBJ1-2; possibly TRBD1 for D (5 bases). This CDR3 has 14 residues. Per germline, CDR1 MDHEN and CDR2 SYDVKM. The V gene lost 2 bases and the J gene lost 5 bases, with 12 bases spanning the gap. CDR3 bases: TGTGCCAGCAGTTTACCGGGGGTGGGTTATGGCTACACCTTC. It is translated as CASSLPGVGYGYTF.

The chain is built from TRBV6-5 and TRBJ1-3, with D possibly matching TRBD1 (6 bases). This CDR3 is built from 14 residues. Germline values: CDR1 MNHEY, CDR2 SVGAGI. V dropped 0 bases and J dropped 8 bases, with 11 bases sitting between them. The CDR3, as DNA: TGTGCCAGCAGTTACTCTGGACAGAGCTACACCATATATTTT. Translating gives CASSYSGQSYTIYF.

The chain recombines TRBV5-1 with TRBJ2-7; D remains unclear. Trimming shortened V by 4 bases and J by 3 bases, and 14 bases separated the two germline ends. CDR1 is SGHRS and CDR2 is YFSETQ in the germline V gene. The CDR3 length is 14 residues. Here the CDR3 DNA reads TGCGCCAGCAGCCCCGCTGGCAGAATCTACGAGCAGTACTTC. Its protein product is CASSPAGRIYEQYF.